This record looks at one TCR beta chain sequence and its context. The antigen remains unidentified. TCRdb reanalyzed the 5' RACE reads, giving one entry per CDR3 protein sequence and no DNA. This sample's table reports fewer than 400,000 distinct CDR3 sequences. These data come from a study of T cells expressing NK-cell markers. Whole-study context: The TCR beta repertoires were obtained from sorted CD3+CD56+NKG2C+, CD3+CD56+NKG2C- and CD3+CD56-NKG2C+ T cells.

General study points: As a fraction of CD8+ T cells, dominant NKG2C+ clonotypes reached roughly 1.0-7.0% in more than five donors. The CD3+CD56-NKG2C+ fraction of a few donors was likewise dominated by these clonotypes.

The CDR3 totals 14 residues. This chain joins TRBV12-3 or TRBV12-4 and TRBJ2-1; the TCRdb D gene call, TRBD1, has no DNA to confirm it. The sequenced sample was blood T cells: a sorted CD56 or NKG2C T cell subset, CD4+ or CD8+ T cells, or bulk PBMC T cells (not recorded which). The TCR comes from a woman aged 50 to 65 in good health. The CDR3 loop reads CASSRDSRYNEQFF.